Sequencing of this T cell receptor beta chain was carried out in a study of blood T cell repertoires in COVID-19. Looking at the study overall: Sites in the United States, Italy and Spain provided acute and convalescent COVID-19 samples.

This clone was seen more than once but under ten times. Germline V gene sequence: CDR1 LNHNV, CDR2 YYDKDF (reference sequence). Between the trimmed V and J ends, which lost 0 bases and 9 bases, there was a span of 14 bases. The CDR3 is 14 amino acids. This table comes from immunoSEQ multiplex PCR, and its TCRdb copy is limited to in-frame clones, with some not included. The sample contains around 60,000 clones, approximately 80% of which appear only once. The chain carries TRBV15 and TRBJ1-2; D is perhaps TRBD1 (5 bases). This TCR was sampled from a man aged 55 to 70 with acute or convalescent COVID-19. The sample consisted of peripheral blood. CDR3 sequence (DNA): TGTGCCACCAGCAGAGATGGTCGGGGGAGTCGCTACACCTTC. Protein product: CATSRDGRGSRYTF.